Here is one T cell receptor beta chain with its context. Libraries were prepared by immunoSEQ multiplex PCR; TCRdb keeps only in-frame clonotypes and omits some of them. The sample lists a few hundred thousand clones, roughly nine tenths seen once, with 6.5% to 8.5% in the top ten. The data were obtained in a study of blood T cell repertoires in COVID-19. Study-wide context: PBMCs, B-cell-depleted T cells, or T cells provided the cDNA or gDNA that made up the material.

The CDR3 totals 14 residues. Deletions cut 5 bases from V and 0 bases from J, with 8 bases between. Germline V lookup: CDR1 MNHNY, CDR2 SVGAGI (reference sequence). Donors in Cohort 3 who had recovered were those with two negative PCRs, healthcare professional clearance, or resolution of their symptoms. The sequenced material came from PBMCs or T cells enriched from blood (not recorded which). The receptor comes from a woman aged 55-70 years who had recovered from COVID-19. The chain carries TRBV6-6 and TRBJ1-3; D ambiguous. The CDR3 sequence is CASSDTVSGNTIYF. The CDR3 nucleotides are TGTGCCAGCAGTGACACAGTCTCTGGAAACACCATATATTTT.